Listed below are T cell receptor beta chains from one sample, sequenced in a study of identical twins. Each CDR3 protein gets one entry after TCRdb re-called the 5' RACE reads with MiXCR. The sample includes roughly 250,000 distinct CDR3 sequences, over 11% of them seen just once. Specimen: memory (CD45RO+) T cells sorted from blood. Every receptor here comes from a woman between 18 and 29 years old in good health. Both conserved end residues are trimmed from each CDR3.

TRBV12-3/TRBV12-4	TRBJ2-7	10	ASSSTSNEQY
TRBV29-1	TRBJ2-5	11	SVGGRSGETQY
TRBV20-1	TRBJ2-3	12	SAPSGGDLDTQY
TRBV12-3/TRBV12-4	TRBJ1-5	10	ASRYFPQPQH
TRBV7-8	TRBJ2-7	12	ASSGLAGGYEQY
TRBV27	TRBJ2-2	11	ASTGENTGELF
TRBV7-8	TRBJ1-1	12	ASSLGLGYGEAF
TRBV5-1	TRBJ1-1	12	ASSAGQGFTEAF
TRBV5-1	TRBJ2-3	13	ASSLGGSVLDTQY
TRBV3-1	TRBJ2-1	10	ASSHTSDEQF
TRBV5-1	TRBJ1-1	11	ASSPLSNTEAF
TRBV7-8	TRBJ1-1	11	ASSLERSTEAF
TRBV2	TRBJ1-6	12	ASSGMGNNSPLH
TRBV18	TRBJ2-1	12	ASSTSGKMGEQF
TRBV29-1	TRBJ2-1	9	SVTPGNEQF
TRBV5-1	TRBJ2-7	13	ASRLAGLAMYEQY
TRBV7-3	TRBJ2-2	12	ASSRTDHTGELF